This T cell receptor beta chain is drawn from a study of TIL therapy for anti-PD-1-resistant metastatic lung cancer. Time point noted: pre-treatment sample, taken before nivolumab and TIL therapy. The CDR3 spans 14 residues. In germline, CDR1 is SSHAT, CDR2 FNYEAQ (reference sequence). The V gene lost 10 bases and the J gene lost 0 bases, with 15 bases spanning the gap. The immunoSEQ assay was v3. Libraries were prepared by immunoSEQ multiplex PCR; TCRdb keeps only in-frame clonotypes and omits some of them. The sample lists about 59,000 clones, less than 85% seen once, with roughly 2% in the top ten. This clone showed up just a few times.

The chain uses TRBV7-7 and TRBJ2-5; D is perhaps TRBD1 (6 bases). This TCR was sampled from a person between 25 and 79 years old with non-small cell lung cancer. The sample here was blood, taken at baseline. The CDR3 reads CATSRDNDQETQYF. CDR3 bases: TGTGCCACATCCCGGGACAACGACCAAGAGACCCAGTACTTC.